This TCR beta chain originates from a study of T cell responses to AZD1222 COVID-19 vaccine. A word on this clone: Its antigen is currently unknown.

Assay used: immunoSEQ multiplex PCR; TCRdb lists only in-frame clones, some missing. The data show about 59,000 clones, with approximately 89% seen just once and 5% to 6.5% held by the top ten. The CDR3 length is 18 residues. The germline V gene has CDR1 ENHRY and CDR2 SYGVKD. Trimming took 7 bases from V and 4 from J; bases not matched to a gene: 11. General observations from the study: White British people made up most donors, females outnumbered males, and clonal diversity was possibly underestimated.

Sequenced material: peripheral blood, taken 28 days after the second AZD1222 dose. This TCR was recovered from an adult who received the AZD1222 COVID-19 vaccine. The V and J genes are TRBV10-3 and TRBJ2-2; 14 positions agree with TRBD2. The CDR3 region has the DNA TGTGCCATCAAGCCCGGGACTAGCGGGAGCATGGGCACCGGGGAGCTGTTTTTT. It codes for CAIKPGTSGSMGTGELFF.